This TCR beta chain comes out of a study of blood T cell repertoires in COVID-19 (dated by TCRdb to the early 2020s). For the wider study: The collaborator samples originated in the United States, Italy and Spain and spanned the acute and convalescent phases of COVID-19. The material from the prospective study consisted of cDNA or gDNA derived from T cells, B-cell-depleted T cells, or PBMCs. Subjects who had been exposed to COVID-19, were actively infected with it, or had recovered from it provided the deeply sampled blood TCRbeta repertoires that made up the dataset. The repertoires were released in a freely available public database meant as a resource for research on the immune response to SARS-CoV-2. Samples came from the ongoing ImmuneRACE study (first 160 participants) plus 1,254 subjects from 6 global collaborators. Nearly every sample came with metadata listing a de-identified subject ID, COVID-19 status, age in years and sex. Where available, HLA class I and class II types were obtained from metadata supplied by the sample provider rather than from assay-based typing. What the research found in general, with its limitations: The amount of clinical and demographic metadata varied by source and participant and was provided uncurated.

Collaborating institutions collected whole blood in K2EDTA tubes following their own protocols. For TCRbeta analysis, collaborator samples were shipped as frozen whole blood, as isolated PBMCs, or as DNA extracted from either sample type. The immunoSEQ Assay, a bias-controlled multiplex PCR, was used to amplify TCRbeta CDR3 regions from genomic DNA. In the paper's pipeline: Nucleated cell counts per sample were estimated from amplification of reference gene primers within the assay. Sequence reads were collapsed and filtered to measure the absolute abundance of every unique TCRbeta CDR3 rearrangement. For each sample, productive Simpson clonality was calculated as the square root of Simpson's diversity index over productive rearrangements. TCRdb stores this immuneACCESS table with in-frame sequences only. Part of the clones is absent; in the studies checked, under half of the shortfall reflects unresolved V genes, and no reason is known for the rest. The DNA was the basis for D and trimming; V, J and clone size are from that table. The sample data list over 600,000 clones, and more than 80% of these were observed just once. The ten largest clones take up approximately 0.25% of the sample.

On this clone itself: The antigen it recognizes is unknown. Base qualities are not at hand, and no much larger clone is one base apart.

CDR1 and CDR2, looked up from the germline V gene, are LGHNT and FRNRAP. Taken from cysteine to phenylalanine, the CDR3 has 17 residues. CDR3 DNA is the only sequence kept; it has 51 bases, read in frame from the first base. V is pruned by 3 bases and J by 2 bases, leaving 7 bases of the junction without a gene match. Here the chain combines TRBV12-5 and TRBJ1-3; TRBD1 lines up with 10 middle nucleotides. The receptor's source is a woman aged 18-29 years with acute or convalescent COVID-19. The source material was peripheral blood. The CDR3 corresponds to CASGFSMTGGTGNTIYF. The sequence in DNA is TGTGCTAGTGGTTTTAGCATGACAGGGGGCACTGGAAACACCATATATTTT.